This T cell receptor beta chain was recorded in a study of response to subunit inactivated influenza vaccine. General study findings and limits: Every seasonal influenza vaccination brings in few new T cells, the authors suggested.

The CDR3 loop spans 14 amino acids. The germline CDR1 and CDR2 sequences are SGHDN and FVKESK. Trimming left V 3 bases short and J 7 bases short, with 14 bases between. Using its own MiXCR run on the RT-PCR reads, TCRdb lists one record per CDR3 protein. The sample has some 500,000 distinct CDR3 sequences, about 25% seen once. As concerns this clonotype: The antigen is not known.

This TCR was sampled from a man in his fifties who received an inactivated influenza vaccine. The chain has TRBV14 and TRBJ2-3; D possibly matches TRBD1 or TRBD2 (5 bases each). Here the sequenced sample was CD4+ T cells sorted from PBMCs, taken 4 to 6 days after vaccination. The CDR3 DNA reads TGTGCCAGCAGCCATAACCTAGAGGGACATACGCAGTATTTT. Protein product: CASSHNLEGHTQYF.